A single sample gave rise to the 31 T cell receptor beta chains below, sequenced in a study of tumor-infiltrating lymphocytes in localized non-small cell lung cancer. Clones were sequenced by immunoSEQ multiplex PCR, and TCRdb holds only the in-frame ones, with some missing. The data show thousands of clones, with over 75% seen just once and under 6% held by the top ten. Sequenced sample: lung tumor tissue. Receptors were obtained from a human donor with non-small cell lung cancer.

The chain combines TRBV7-8 with TRBJ2-6, with 9 bases fitting TRBD1. Germline V gives CDR1 SGHVS, CDR2 FQNEAQ. The CDR3 has 16 residues. Losses at the gene ends were 5 bases for V and 1 base for J; bases not matched to a gene: 3. The CDR3 protein is CASSHGQGSGANVLTF. DNA of the CDR3: TGTGCCAGCAGCCACGGACAGGGGTCTGGGGCCAACGTCCTGACTTTC. The full variable domain, rest sourced from reference TRBV7-8 and TRBJ2-6, is GAGVSQSPRYKVAKRGQDVALRCDPISGHVSLFWYQQALGQGPEFLTYFQNEAQLDKSGLPSDRFFAERPEGSVSTLKIQRTQQEDSAVYLCASSHGQGSGANVLTFGAGSRLTVL.

The chain joins TRBV7-9 to TRBJ2-1; D may be TRBD2 (5 bases). This CDR3 is built from 12 residues. The ends were cut back, 5 bases at V and 6 bases at J, with 8 bases in the middle. Germline V gene data show CDR1 as SEHNR and CDR2 as FQNEAQ (reference sequence). This CDR3 is CASSRLANEQFF. The CDR3 DNA is TGTGCCAGCAGCCGTCTAGCCAATGAGCAGTTCTTC.

The genes are TRBV7-2 and TRBJ2-7; 10 bases agree with TRBD2. The germline V gene has CDR1 SGHTA and CDR2 FQGNSA. The length of the CDR3 is 14 residues. Germline trimming cut 5 bases from V and 5 bases from J; bases unmatched to any gene: 6. CDR3 nucleotides: TGTGCCAGCAGCGCCGGACTAGCGGAAAACGAGCAGTACTTC. Translated, it gives CASSAGLAENEQYF.

The chain recombines TRBV5-6 with TRBJ2-3, with a weak D call TRBD2 (6 bases). Germline V gene data show CDR1 as SGHDT and CDR2 as YYEEEE. The CDR3 spans 13 residues. V gave up 4 bases and J gave up 3 bases, with 9 bases separating them. The CDR3 DNA follows: TGTGCCAGCAGCCCTGGGAGGACAGATACGCAGTATTTT. Translating it yields CASSPGRTDTQYF.

J is TRBJ2-2 and V is TRBV9, with 7 positions matching TRBD2. The CDR3 length is 15 residues. Germline CDR1 reads SGDLS; CDR2 reads YYNGEE. Trimming removed 3 bases from V and 6 bases from J; junction bases left unmatched: 8. The CDR3 sequence: CASSALGGGSGELFF. The CDR3 nucleotides are TGTGCCAGCAGCGCCCTTGGGGGAGGGTCCGGGGAGCTGTTTTTT. The full variable domain, completed using reference TRBV9 and TRBJ2-2, is DSGVTQTPKHLITATGQRVTLRCSPRSGDLSVYWYQQSLDQGLQFLIQYYNGEERAKGNILERFSAQQFPDLHSELNLSSLELGDSALYFCASSALGGGSGELFFGEGSRLTVL.

The rearrangement uses TRBV27 and TRBJ2-2; 12 bases agree with TRBD2. The CDR3 totals 15 residues. Germline CDR1 MNHEY, CDR2 SMNVEV (reference sequence). After removal of 6 bases from V and 7 bases from J, the junction contained 6 bases not matched to a gene. The CDR3 nucleotides are TGTGCCAGCAGGGCGGGACTAGCGGGTATCGGGGAGCTGTTTTTT. Translated, it gives CASRAGLAGIGELFF.

The chain is built from TRBV5-4 and TRBJ2-4; TRBD2 matches at 8 bases. Germline V gene sequence: CDR1 SGHNT, CDR2 YYREEE (reference sequence). Germline trimming cut 4 bases from V and 8 bases from J; bases unmatched to any gene: 11. The CDR3 is 15 residues long. In DNA form, the CDR3 reads TGTGCCAGCAGCCCAGGACCCCCCGGGAGGGACATTCAGTACTTC. It specifies CASSPGPPGRDIQYF.

The J gene is TRBJ2-7, the V gene TRBV10-3; 8 bases agree with TRBD2. The CDR3 contains 15 residues. Germline V gene sequence: CDR1 ENHRY, CDR2 SYGVKD. With V trimmed by 6 bases and J by 3 bases, 10 bases remained unmatched. CDR3 protein: CAISPGGPLSYEQYF. The CDR3 DNA follows: TGTGCCATCAGCCCGGGAGGGCCCTTAAGCTACGAGCAGTACTTC.

The chain combines TRBV28 with TRBJ1-2; maybe TRBD1 (5 bases). The CDR3 contains 12 residues. Trimming took 3 bases from V and 8 from J, leaving 10 bases between them. CDR1 is MDHEN and CDR2 is SYDVKM in the germline V gene. CDR3 in DNA: TGTGCCAGCAGTTTTGGGGCGTGGGGCTACACCTTC. The encoded protein is CASSFGAWGYTF.

The chain has TRBV5-1 and TRBJ2-3; 10 positions match TRBD2. Germline V lookup: CDR1 SGHRS, CDR2 YFSETQ. This CDR3 has 15 residues. Trimming removed 0 bases from V and 4 bases from J; junction bases left unmatched: 2. CDR3 amino acids: CASSLASGSADTQYF. The DNA of the CDR3 is TGCGCCAGCAGCTTGGCTAGCGGGAGTGCAGATACGCAGTATTTT.

The rearrangement joins TRBV27 to TRBJ2-7; 10 nucleotides agree with TRBD2. Losses at the gene ends were 5 bases for V and 0 bases for J; bases not matched to a gene: 10. Germline CDR1 and CDR2: MNHEY and SMNVEV (reference sequence). CDR3 size: 17 residues. CDR3 nucleotides: TGTGCCAGCAGTCTTTCGGGACTAGCGAAGAGCTCCTACGAGCAGTACTTC. Its translation: CASSLSGLAKSSYEQYF.

The chain links TRBV5-6 to TRBJ1-5; D call uncertain. The germline V gene has CDR1 SGHDT and CDR2 YYEEEE. This CDR3 region has 13 residues. V was pared by 5 bases and J by 7 bases, with 13 bases between. The CDR3 DNA reads TGTGCCAGCAGTCCTTCCACCGGGCAGCCCCAGCATTTT. Its protein product is CASSPSTGQPQHF.

This clone was found once. The chain's CDR3 is CASSSGLAGGYTGELFF. CDR3 sequence (DNA): TGCGCCAGCAGCTCCGGACTAGCGGGAGGATACACCGGGGAGCTGTTTTTT. The V gene is TRBV5-1, the J gene TRBJ2-2, with 14 bases lining up with TRBD2. Germline V gene data show CDR1 as SGHRS and CDR2 as YFSETQ. The CDR3 covers 17 residues. Germline trimming cut 3 bases from V and 3 bases from J; bases unmatched to any gene: 4.

In this sample, this clone is large. The chain carries TRBV28 and TRBJ2-1, with D perhaps TRBD1 (6 bases). Deletions cut 8 bases from V and 9 bases from J, with 26 bases between. CDR1 and CDR2 (germline): MDHEN, SYDVKM. This CDR3 is 16 amino acids long. The CDR3 region is CASGFSGTRVTIEQFF. CDR3 in DNA: TGTGCCAGCGGATTCTCCGGGACAAGGGTCACAATTGAGCAGTTCTTC.

This clone was seen a handful of times. The chain links TRBV6-4 to TRBJ1-1, with TRBD1 matching over 9 bases. Germline values: CDR1 MRHNA, CDR2 SNTAGT. The ends lost 4 bases at V and 8 bases at J; junction bases unmatched: 8. The CDR3 covers 14 residues. The CDR3: CASSANPGQGEAFF. CDR3 nucleotides: TGTGCCAGCAGTGCTAATCCGGGACAGGGAGAAGCTTTCTTT.

This chain connects TRBV30 to TRBJ2-3, with TRBD2 matching 12 bases. The CDR3 has 14 amino acids. V gave up 7 bases and J gave up 6 bases; unmatched junction bases: 8. Looked up from germline, CDR1 is GTSNPN and CDR2 is SVGIG (reference sequence). This CDR3 is CALLLAGGSDTQYF. DNA for the CDR3: TGTGCCTTGCTACTAGCGGGAGGAAGTGATACGCAGTATTTT.

The chain combines TRBV5-1 with TRBJ1-1; maybe TRBD1 (6 bases). CDR1 is SGHRS, CDR2 YFSETQ, per germline. The ends were cut back, 1 base at V and 2 bases at J, with 12 bases in the middle. This CDR3 has 15 residues. This CDR3 reads CASSLQGRGNTEAFF. The CDR3 DNA reads TGCGCCAGCAGCTTGCAAGGCAGGGGAAACACTGAAGCTTTCTTT.

The chain uses TRBV7-2 and TRBJ2-1, with 12 bases aligning to TRBD2. This CDR3 has 15 amino acids. J was trimmed by 4 bases and V by 4 bases; bases with no gene match: 2. Germline V gene data show CDR1 as SGHTA and CDR2 as FQGNSA. The CDR3 reads CASSSGLAGYNEQFF. For the CDR3, the DNA is TGTGCCAGCAGCTCGGGACTAGCGGGTTACAATGAGCAGTTCTTC.

The rearrangement uses TRBV29-1 and TRBJ2-5; no reliable D call. This CDR3 spans 13 amino acids. V was trimmed by 4 bases and J by 1 base, leaving 10 bases between them. The germline CDR1 and CDR2 sequences are SQVTM and ANQGSEA. This CDR3 reads CSVVGRAQETQYF. In nucleotides, the CDR3 is TGCAGCGTTGTTGGTAGGGCCCAAGAGACCCAGTACTTC.

This clone has just a few counts. The chain employs TRBV28 and TRBJ1-2; no definite D call. V was pared by 4 bases and J by 3 bases, with 15 bases between. Germline CDR1 MDHEN, CDR2 SYDVKM. This CDR3 is built from 15 residues. CDR3: CASSWLGRWDYGYTF. As DNA, the CDR3 is TGTGCCAGCAGTTGGTTGGGCAGGTGGGACTATGGCTACACCTTC.

This clone was seen just once. V gene TRBV28 combines with J gene TRBJ1-4, with TRBD1 as a possible D gene (5 bases). Per germline, CDR1 MDHEN and CDR2 SYDVKM. Trimming stripped 7 bases from V and 2 bases from J, with 11 bases between. The CDR3 loop spans 14 amino acids. CDR3 in amino acids: CASNAGGTNEKLFF. Written as DNA, the CDR3 is TGTGCCAGCAATGCGGGGGGGACTAATGAAAAACTGTTTTTT.

The chain has TRBV29-1 and TRBJ2-4, with D possibly called TRBD1 or TRBD2 (5 bases each). Germline CDR1 reads SQVTM; CDR2 reads ANQGSEA. The ends were cut back, 7 bases at V and 6 bases at J, with 22 bases in the middle. The CDR3 totals 15 residues. This CDR3 reads CSASGTGSLGNIQYF. The CDR3 nucleotides read TGCAGCGCATCCGGGACGGGGAGTTTAGGAAACATTCAGTACTTC.

The chain joins TRBV7-3 to TRBJ2-6; TRBD2 might be the D (5 bases). V lost 2 bases and J 0 bases, leaving 11 bases between the germline ends. Germline V gene sequence: CDR1 SGHTA, CDR2 FQGTGA. This CDR3 has 17 residues. CDR3 residues: CASSLRTQSSGANVLTF. The CDR3 DNA is TGTGCCAGCAGCTTACGGACTCAGAGCTCTGGGGCCAACGTCCTGACTTTC. Together with reference TRBV7-3 and TRBJ2-6, the CDR3 gives the full variable domain: GAGVSQTPSNKVTEKGKYVELRCDPISGHTALYWYRQSLGQGPEFLIYFQGTGAADDSGLPNDRFFAVRPEGSVSTLKIQRTERGDSAVYLCASSLRTQSSGANVLTFGAGSRLTVL.

The rearrangement joins TRBV27 to TRBJ2-7; 8 bases match TRBD1. CDR1 MNHEY and CDR2 SMNVEV come from the germline V gene (reference sequence). Trimming at V came to 2 bases and at J to 0 bases, leaving 3 bases not matched to a gene. The CDR3 has 15 amino acids. CDR3 sequence: CASSLRQGFSYEQYF. CDR3 in DNA: TGTGCCAGCAGTTTAAGACAGGGGTTCTCCTACGAGCAGTACTTC.

The V call is TRBV7-6, the J call TRBJ2-3; tentatively, D is TRBD2 (6 bases). Germline CDR1 SGHVS, CDR2 FNYEAQ. V was clipped by 1 base and J by 5 bases, with 10 bases between them. The CDR3 has 14 residues. The CDR3, as DNA: TGTGCCAGCAGCTTAGAGGAGGGCCGAGATACGCAGTATTTT. This gives the protein CASSLEEGRDTQYF.

This clone was counted between two and nine times. V gene TRBV6-1 combines with J gene TRBJ2-1, with D perhaps given as TRBD1 or TRBD2 (5 bases each). V lost 6 bases and J 11 bases, leaving 14 bases between the germline ends. This CDR3 is 12 amino acids long. The germline gives CDR1 MNHNS, CDR2 SASEGT. CDR3 loop: CASRVAGAQQFF. In nucleotides, the CDR3 is TGTGCCAGCAGGGTAGCCGGGGCCCAGCAGTTCTTC.

CDR3 DNA: TGCGCCAGCAGCCAGGTACAGGAGACGCAGTATTTT. Amino acid sequence: CASSQVQETQYF. The J gene is TRBJ2-3, the V gene TRBV5-1; maybe TRBD1 (5 bases). This CDR3 has 12 amino acids. Trimming cost V 4 bases and J 9 bases, with 12 bases left between them. The germline CDR1 and CDR2 sequences are SGHRS and YFSETQ.

DNA of the CDR3: TGTGCCAGCAGCCTCGGGTACGGCGGAGACACCATATATTTT. Translation: CASSLGYGGDTIYF. The V call is TRBV7-2, the J call TRBJ1-3; D unresolved. The CDR3 sequence is 14 residues long. The germline V gene encodes CDR1 SGHTA and CDR2 FQGNSA. V dropped 5 bases and J dropped 8 bases, with 16 bases sitting between them.

The V call is TRBV19, the J call TRBJ1-3; D is undetermined. CDR3 size: 15 residues. The V and J ends lost 7 bases and 0 bases respectively, with 13 bases between them. The germline gives CDR1 LNHDA, CDR2 SQIVND (reference sequence). The CDR3, as DNA: TGTGCCAGTAATGAACCCCGGGACTCTGGAAACACCATATATTTT. Its translation is CASNEPRDSGNTIYF.

This clone was picked up one time. This CDR3 reads CASSPFTHRGYGYTF. The DNA for the CDR3 is TGCGCCAGCAGCCCGTTTACCCACAGGGGCTATGGCTACACCTTC. The chain employs TRBV4-1 and TRBJ1-2; 7 bases line up with TRBD1. This CDR3 comprises 15 residues. V trimming: 4 bases; J trimming: 4 bases; junction bases outside the gene matches: 9. Per the germline V gene, CDR1 is MGHRA and CDR2 is YSYEKL.

The CDR3 DNA reads as TGTGCCAGCAGCCGCGGGACTAGCGGGTCCTCTAGCACAGATACGCAGTATTTT. Residues: CASSRGTSGSSSTDTQYF. The chain joins TRBV7-2 to TRBJ2-3, with 12 bases identical to TRBD2. Germline loops: CDR1 SGHTA, CDR2 FQGNSA. CDR3 length: 18 amino acids. J was trimmed by 0 bases and V by 5 bases; bases with no gene match: 9.